The 15 T cell receptor beta chains below were found in one sample sequenced in a study of blood T cell repertoires in COVID-19. Data came from immunoSEQ multiplex PCR; TCRdb stores just in-frame clones and leaves some out. Here the sample spans over 100,000 clones, approximately 90% being singletons. Sequenced: peripheral blood. The receptors come from a man aged 45-65 years with acute or convalescent COVID-19.

The chain carries TRBV19 and TRBJ2-2; TRBD1 might be the D (6 bases). Germline assignment: CDR1 LNHDA and CDR2 SQIVND (reference sequence). The CDR3 runs 15 residues. Trimming removed 3 bases from V and 1 base from J, with 9 bases in between. The DNA for the CDR3 is TGTGCCAGTAGTATTCGCAGGGGGAACACCGGGGAGCTGTTTTTT. Translated: CASSIRRGNTGELFF.

The J gene is TRBJ1-2, the V gene TRBV27; TRBD1 is a possible D gene (6 bases). Trimming took 8 bases from V and 4 from J, leaving 20 bases between them. Per the germline V gene, CDR1 is MNHEY and CDR2 is SMNVEV (reference sequence). The CDR3 has 15 amino acids. CDR3 protein: CASREGGQVFYGYTF. As DNA, the CDR3 is TGTGCCAGCCGGGAGGGGGGGCAGGTTTTCTATGGCTACACCTTC.

This clone was seen a handful of times. The chain joins TRBV6-4 to TRBJ2-1; TRBD1 might be the D (6 bases). V lost 2 bases and J lost 7, with 15 bases in between. Germline CDR1 and CDR2: MRHNA and SNTAGT. This CDR3 spans 15 amino acids. The CDR3 DNA follows: TGTGCCAGCAGTGACCCCAGGGGCGGATCGAATGAGCAGTTCTTC. It encodes CASSDPRGGSNEQFF.

The chain combines TRBV3-1 (or the pseudogene TRBV3-2) with TRBJ1-2; D is possibly TRBD1 (6 bases). The CDR3 contains 16 residues. Germline CDR1 is LGHDT and CDR2 is YNNKEL (reference sequence). The germline V and J ends were trimmed by 1 base and 4 bases, with 16 bases remaining between them. The CDR3 nucleotides are TGTGCCAGCAGCCAAGGAGGACAGCCCCTAAGCTATGGCTACACCTTC. Translation: CASSQGGQPLSYGYTF.

The chain joins TRBV6-5 to TRBJ1-1; 7 nucleotides line up with TRBD1. Germline CDR1 reads MNHEY; CDR2 reads SVGAGI. V trimming: 2 bases; J trimming: 7 bases; junction bases outside the gene matches: 7. This CDR3 has 14 residues. The CDR3 DNA reads TGTGCCAGCAGTTACCACGGACAGGCCCTTGAAGCTTTCTTT. Its translation is CASSYHGQALEAFF.

The chain uses TRBV19 and TRBJ1-1; tentatively, D is TRBD1 (5 bases). The V and J ends lost 5 bases and 0 bases respectively, with 16 bases between them. The length of the CDR3 is 16 residues. The germline gives CDR1 LNHDA, CDR2 SQIVND (reference sequence). DNA for the CDR3: TGTGCCAGTAGTTCGCCCTTCAGGGTAGTGAACACTGAAGCTTTCTTT. Translating gives CASSSPFRVVNTEAFF.

The genes are TRBV28 and TRBJ2-4; 8 bases agree with TRBD1. This CDR3 is built from 17 residues. In germline, CDR1 is MDHEN, CDR2 SYDVKM. V lost 6 bases, J lost 0 bases, and 10 bases stayed unmatched. The CDR3 is CASRGQVPSLAKNIQYF. In nucleotides, the CDR3 is TGTGCCAGCAGGGGACAGGTGCCGAGCCTAGCCAAAAACATTCAGTACTTC.

The CDR3 nucleotides read TGTGCCAGCAGTTACCGGAGGGAGCAGTCCTACGAGCAGTACTTC. It yields the protein CASSYRREQSYEQYF. The chain uses TRBV6-5 and TRBJ2-7; D is perhaps TRBD2 (6 bases). Germline V gene lookup returns CDR1 MNHEY and CDR2 SVGAGI. CDR3 length: 15 residues. V dropped 2 bases and J dropped 1 base, with 12 bases sitting between them.

The chain has TRBV5-1 and TRBJ1-1; D is undetermined. The CDR3 extends over 14 amino acids. Trimming pared 0 bases from V and 3 bases from J, leaving 9 bases between. Germline V CDR1 and CDR2: SGHRS, YFSETQ. DNA for the CDR3: TGCGCCAGCAGCTTGGAAGCGAGGGACACTGAAGCTTTCTTT. Its protein product is CASSLEARDTEAFF.

V and J are TRBV19 and TRBJ2-7, with 7 bases identical to TRBD1. The V gene end was trimmed by 5 bases and the J gene end by 0 bases; junction bases not matched to a gene: 7. From germline, CDR1 is LNHDA and CDR2 SQIVND (reference sequence). The CDR3 consists of 15 residues. In DNA form, the CDR3 reads TGTGCCAGTAGTCAACAGGGGAAGGGCTCCTACGAGCAGTACTTC. Translated, it gives CASSQQGKGSYEQYF.

This clone was observed once. The V gene is TRBV19, the J gene TRBJ2-4; 10 nucleotides match TRBD2. The CDR3 consists of 13 residues. In germline, CDR1 is LNHDA, CDR2 SQIVND (reference sequence). J gave up 6 bases and V 10 bases, and 6 bases lay outside the gene matches. The CDR3 DNA reads as TGTGCCACTCGACTAGCGGGTGTAAACATTCAGTACTTC. Amino acids: CATRLAGVNIQYF.

This chain joins TRBV5-6 and TRBJ2-1; 7 positions agree with TRBD2. The germline gives CDR1 SGHDT, CDR2 YYEEEE. Trimming at V came to 2 bases and at J to 5 bases, leaving 7 bases not matched to a gene. The CDR3 is 15 residues long. Written as DNA, the CDR3 is TGTGCCAGCAGCTTACCGGGACTACGGGACAATGAGCAGTTCTTC. It is translated as CASSLPGLRDNEQFF. The entire variable domain, with the rest obtained from reference TRBV5-6 and TRBJ2-1, is as follows: DAGVTQSPTHLIKTRGQQVTLRCSPKSGHDTVSWYQQALGQGPQFIFQYYEEEERQRGNFPDRFSGHQFPNYSSELNVNALLLGDSALYLCASSLPGLRDNEQFFGPGTRLTVL.

V usage is TRBV12-3 or TRBV12-4 and J usage is TRBJ1-5; D is ambiguous. The CDR3 consists of 12 residues. V was trimmed by 7 bases and J by 5 bases, leaving 9 bases between them. Here the CDR3 DNA reads TGTGCCAGCACTTCCTCCCATCAGCCCCAGCATTTT. This encodes CASTSSHQPQHF.

This clone was found once. V usage is TRBV6-2 or TRBV6-3 and J usage is TRBJ1-1; D is unclear. V lost 2 bases and J lost 5, with 15 bases in between. Germline V lookup: CDR1 MNHEY, CDR2 SVGEGT. The CDR3 consists of 15 residues. The CDR3 bases are TGTGCCAGCAGTTACGGCGGCAGCCGGGAGACTGAAGCTTTCTTT. It specifies CASSYGGSRETEAFF.

This chain joins TRBV12-2 and TRBJ2-7; TRBD1, the table's D call, was not compared with the DNA. TRBV12-2 is a known pseudogene. The CDR3 length is 15 residues. Here the CDR3 DNA reads TGTGCAAGTCGCTTATCAACGGGACAGGGCTACGAGCAGTACTTC. Protein product: CASRLSTGQGYEQYF.